This T cell receptor beta chain was profiled in a study of a mutant IDH1 vaccine in newly diagnosed glioma (dated by TCRdb to the early 2020s). Broadly, across the study: Vaccination began 4-6 weeks after radiotherapy alone, or alongside temozolomide cycles in the chemotherapy-containing groups. The approximately 32 treated patients were approximately 60% male and roughly 40% female, with a mean age of roughly 40 years. Visit V12 was the week-35 safety follow-up and visit V13 was the week-47 end of study. Longitudinal TCRB deep sequencing was done for 25 treated patients, wherever samples were available for exploratory analyses. Peripheral blood was drawn at six visits: V03 (baseline), V05, V07, V10, V12 and V13. Prior to enrollment, standard therapy consisting of radiotherapy alone, temozolomide alone, or radiochemotherapy with temozolomide had been administered to patients, with the combination being received by most patients. Here is what the overall study found, with its caveats: Immune responses induced by the vaccine were seen in over 80% of patients across multiple MHC alleles. Availability determined which PBMC samples were chosen for TCRB deep sequencing. The authors noted that analyses of patient blood samples could not be reproduced because of sample limitations. Pseudoprogression seemed to be unrelated to changes in the top peripheral T cell clonotypes found by TCRB sequencing.

On this clone: Its antigen is unknown. No per-base quality is available; no much larger clone lies one base away.

The sample's time point label, in plain terms: week 47, end of study. A 20-mer mutant IDH1 peptide at 300 micrograms in Montanide made up each vaccine dose, which was injected subcutaneously together with topical imiquimod. Patients were given eight vaccinations, in weeks 1, 3, 5, 7, 11, 15, 19 and 23, which matched visits V03 through V10. Donors had newly diagnosed WHO grade 3 or 4 IDH1-mutant astrocytomas with loss of nuclear ATRX. The samples were drawn from NOA16, a multicentre, single-arm, open-label phase I trial in Germany that tested a mutant IDH1 peptide vaccine in humans for the first time. Genomic DNA for TCRB sequencing was extracted from EDTA blood using the DNeasy Blood and Tissue Kit. Sequences MNHEY (CDR1) and SVGAGI (CDR2) are obtained from the germline V gene. V ends up 0 bases short and J 0 bases short, with an unmatched junction base count of 4. From its cysteine to its phenylalanine, the CDR3 spans 16 amino acids. CDR3 DNA is the only sequence kept; it has 48 bases, read in frame from the first base.

The library came from the immunoSEQ multiplex PCR assay. The hsTCRB Kit was used according to the manufacturer's protocol to amplify rearranged TCR beta chain sequences. An Illumina MiSeq was used to sequence the TCRB libraries. The paper's data handling went like this. The kit vendor's proprietary platform handled demultiplexing, trimming and gene mapping. TCRdb limited this immuneACCESS table to in-frame rearrangements with V and J called. A share of clones is missing; checked studies link under half to unresolved V genes, and the rest is unexplained. V, J and clone size are those of that table, while D and trimming were read from the DNA. For this sample the table gives 25,000 or so clones, of which more than 70% were detected only once. The leading ten clones occupy over 2.5% of the sample.

The sequence links TRBV6-5 to TRBJ1-1; 7 central nucleotides agree with TRBD1. The sample consisted of PBMCs, taken from a glioma patient whose treatment included an IDH1 peptide vaccine. The clonotype was recovered from a man in his forties or fifties with glioma. The CDR3 here reads CASSYSYRGMNTEAFF. The nucleotide sequence reads TGTGCCAGCAGTTACTCATACAGGGGTATGAACACTGAAGCTTTCTTT.